This TCR beta chain was retrieved from a study of CD8 T cell repertoires and HIV-1 epitope variants. On the study more broadly: Each of Twenty-five Gag and Nef epitope peptides stimulated a separate culture. Controls were a CMV, EBV and flu pool, Ebola AY9, and no peptide. Study-wide findings and caveats: Some ten antigen-specific TCR beta clonotypes were found; five or six seemed cross-reactive to variants.

Generated by immunoSEQ multiplex PCR, the TCRdb table keeps only in-frame clones and is missing some. The sample contains a few thousand clones, around 71% of which appear only once. Germline V lookup: CDR1 SQVTM, CDR2 ANQGSEA. With 3 bases removed from V and 3 bases from J, the gap between germline ends came to 16 bases. The length of the CDR3 is 15 residues. This clone was found once. The target antigen is unknown. The chain combines TRBV29-1 with TRBJ2-3; TRBD1 or TRBD2 may be the D gene (5 bases each). The receptor was isolated from a male donor with HIV. Sequences were obtained from cultured CD8+ T cells derived from PBMCs. CDR3 DNA sequence: TGCAGCGTTGACGGGACCGAAGGGGTTACAGATACGCAGTATTTT. It translates to CSVDGTEGVTDTQYF.